These T cell receptor beta chains were read from a single sample in a study of T cells in Graves' hyperthyroidism and ophthalmopathy. One entry per CDR3 protein results from TCRdb running MiXCR on the multiplex PCR reads. The sample includes 500,000 to 600,000 distinct CDR3 sequences, around 42% of them seen just once. The material sequenced was peripheral blood or thyroid tissue (not recorded which). The receptors come from an adult woman with Graves' disease, either hyperthyroidism or ophthalmopathy (not recorded which). Each CDR3 is given with its conserved first and last residue. Fields, in order: CDR3 protein, clone size, V gene, J gene. Part of the rows lack a size; the others show once, few, many or a class for expanded clones.

CAIGRVNTEAFF,-,TRBV10-3,TRBJ1-1
CASSLDGRAYGQYF,-,TRBV7-8,TRBJ2-5
CASRESQGARSPLHF,few,TRBV28,TRBJ1-6
CAWGLQTNTEAFF,many,TRBV30,TRBJ1-1
CASEGLAGGANTGELFF,-,TRBV2,TRBJ2-2
CAIGGGNSPLHF,-,TRBV10-3,TRBJ1-6
CATNRGQSGELFF,-,TRBV10-3,TRBJ2-2
CASSLAGTGSNYGYTF,-,TRBV7-2,TRBJ1-2
CASRAPGQGRNYGYTF,many,TRBV7-9,TRBJ1-2
CSARPRSSPCEQYF,few,TRBV20-1,TRBJ2-7
CAILGVLGTEAFF,-,TRBV10-3,TRBJ1-1
CATRGRNTGGLFF,-,TRBV24-1,TRBJ2-2
CASIGGTEAFF,many,TRBV5-1,TRBJ1-1
CASSKRETQYF,many,TRBV3-1,TRBJ2-5
CATSRVTGMGGYTF,-,TRBV15,TRBJ1-2
CSVEQDVTEAFF,-,TRBV29-1,TRBJ1-1
CSASPGYDGYTF,few,TRBV20-1,TRBJ1-2
CASSAAAGNNYGYTF,-,TRBV9,TRBJ1-2
CAIGGPANTGGSTEAFF,once,TRBV12-3/TRBV12-4,TRBJ1-1
CASRSGNTEAFF,many,TRBV25-1,TRBJ1-1
CACSARQGTGNTIYF,-,TRBV2,TRBJ1-3
CASGGSAYEQYF,many,TRBV12-3/TRBV12-4,TRBJ2-7
CASSPGRPRGNTGANVLTF,-,TRBV19,TRBJ2-6
CAISVRGAGGQPQHF,-,TRBV10-3,TRBJ1-5
CASSRDSNEQYF,-,TRBV7-2,TRBJ2-7
CATSRVDPRQEVFF,-,TRBV15,TRBJ1-1
CASGEALELAGTGELFF,-,TRBV9,TRBJ2-2
CASSFGPSNQPQHF,many,TRBV7-9,TRBJ1-5
CASSLHAGRKSPLHF,many,TRBV11-2,TRBJ1-6
CASSTARGDGFNYGYTF,many,TRBV5-1,TRBJ1-2
CASSFSGIYEQYF,many,TRBV7-2,TRBJ2-7
CAISSGQGRTGELFF,many,TRBV10-3,TRBJ2-2
CSVRGGSEKLFF,few,TRBV29-1,TRBJ1-4
CASTSTVTNEKLFF,once,TRBV7-9,TRBJ1-4
CATADTGELFF,many,TRBV24-1,TRBJ2-2
CSASAPGQGPYEQYF,few,TRBV20-1,TRBJ2-7
CAISEDWTYTEAFF,-,TRBV10-3,TRBJ1-1
CACSARDRGEVGETQYF,-,TRBV25-1,TRBJ2-5
CASSLSIAGPQHF,once,TRBV25-1,TRBJ1-5
CSVARQGSNEKLFF,-,TRBV29-1,TRBJ1-4
CASSRDNSYSPLHF,many,TRBV28,TRBJ1-6
CASSRGAVRYEQYF,many,TRBV4-1,TRBJ2-7
CASSHNVYLYNEQFF,-,TRBV7-9,TRBJ2-1
CASSQLQGTPQHF,many,TRBV4-1,TRBJ1-5
CASSYLDGTYEQYF,few,TRBV6-2/TRBV6-3,TRBJ2-7
CARNHQLQENTEAFF,-,TRBV2,TRBJ1-1
CASSVGTSVETQYF,many,TRBV9,TRBJ2-5
CAIEGVGDTEAFF,-,TRBV10-3,TRBJ1-1
CASSLEAAYEQYF,many,TRBV7-2,TRBJ2-7
CASRRDSLSSLNSPLHF,-,TRBV2,TRBJ1-6
CASSPGTGARELFF,-,TRBV4-1,TRBJ2-2
CASSRAGGPYEQYF,many,TRBV11-2,TRBJ2-7
CSARDRENPEAFF,many,TRBV20-1,TRBJ1-1
CASSLYNSYGYTF,-,TRBV7-2,TRBJ1-2
CASSLFGGTVHTEAFF,few,TRBV27,TRBJ1-1
CASSGWDRGFIRSYNSPLHF,few,TRBV4-1,TRBJ1-6
CSARGSPGSDNSPLHF,once,TRBV20-1,TRBJ1-6
CASSWGPKGPLHF,many,TRBV14,TRBJ1-6
CASSREQQTQYF,-,TRBV5-1,TRBJ2-5
CASSQASGGYTGELFF,-,TRBV4-1,TRBJ2-2